This passage covers 15 T cell receptor beta chains from one sample sequenced in a study of T cell clones after liver transplantation. TCRdb's copy holds only in-frame clones and misses some; the assay was immunoSEQ multiplex PCR. The table has 75,000 to 85,000 clones, over 65% seen once. The sequenced sample was CD4+ T cells from blood, obtained at the 22-month timepoint. These receptors were obtained from a human patient who received a liver transplant. The graft donor may have given rise to some T cells.

The CDR3 loop is CASSSGQGAHEQYF. For the CDR3, the DNA is TGTGCCAGCAGCTCCGGACAGGGGGCCCACGAGCAGTACTTC. The chain links TRBV11-2 to TRBJ2-7, with 11 bases identical to TRBD1. Germline V CDR1 and CDR2: SGHAT, FQNNGV. The CDR3 runs 14 residues. V was pared by 4 bases and J by 5 bases, with 4 bases of the junction left unmatched.

J is TRBJ1-4 and V is TRBV6-1; tentative D call: TRBD1 (5 bases). Trimming cost V 4 bases and J 1 base, with 13 bases left between them. CDR3 length: 16 residues. Germline V gene lookup returns CDR1 MNHNS and CDR2 SASEGT. The CDR3 region has the DNA TGTGCCAGCAGTGTTGGGACGGAGGGAACTAATGAAAAACTGTTTTTT. It yields the protein CASSVGTEGTNEKLFF.

V usage is TRBV7-8 and J usage is TRBJ1-2; 8 bases fit TRBD1. In germline, CDR1 is SGHVS, CDR2 FQNEAQ. V lost 1 base and J lost 3; bases outside the gene matches: 7. The CDR3 extends over 16 amino acids. In DNA form, the CDR3 reads TGTGCCAGCAGCTTAGGCGGGGCAGGGGGCGACTATGGCTACACCTTC. This sequence encodes CASSLGGAGGDYGYTF. The full variable domain, its missing parts supplied by reference TRBV7-8 and TRBJ1-2, is GAGVSQSPRYKVAKRGQDVALRCDPISGHVSLFWYQQALGQGPEFLTYFQNEAQLDKSGLPSDRFFAERPEGSVSTLKIQRTQQEDSAVYLCASSLGGAGGDYGYTFGSGTRLTVV.

This clone was picked up a small number of times. V and J are TRBV5-1 and TRBJ1-2; D remains unclear. The germline gives CDR1 SGHRS, CDR2 YFSETQ. V gave up 0 bases and J gave up 8 bases, with 14 bases separating them. The CDR3 has 14 amino acids. This chain's CDR3 is CASSLDGSSTGYTF. CDR3 coding DNA: TGCGCCAGCAGCTTGGATGGCAGTAGTACAGGCTACACCTTC.

The chain is built from TRBV6-1 and TRBJ1-2; perhaps TRBD1 as D (5 bases). V was clipped by 3 bases and J by 3 bases, with 14 bases between them. This CDR3 comprises 15 residues. CDR1 is MNHNS and CDR2 is SASEGT in the germline V gene. CDR3 nucleotides: TGTGCCAGCAGTGACTTCTTTGGGGGGGACTATGGCTACACCTTC. Protein: CASSDFFGGDYGYTF.

This chain joins TRBV28 and TRBJ1-2; D ambiguous. CDR1 and CDR2 from the germline V gene are MDHEN and SYDVKM. V dropped 4 bases and J dropped 4 bases, with 19 bases sitting between them. The length of the CDR3 is 16 residues. CDR3 sequence (DNA): TGTGCCAGCAGTTCACCCGGGTCGTCAACCCCCTATGGCTACACCTTC. Amino acids: CASSSPGSSTPYGYTF.

V usage is TRBV6-1 and J usage is TRBJ1-2; D not certain. V was cut by 6 bases and J by 3 bases, with 8 bases left in between. The germline CDR1 and CDR2 sequences are MNHNS and SASEGT. The CDR3 consists of 12 residues. CDR3 amino acids: CASRRSDYGYTF. The CDR3 DNA reads TGTGCCAGCAGGAGGTCGGACTATGGCTACACCTTC.

The chain has TRBV5-4 and TRBJ1-6; perhaps TRBD1 as D (6 bases). Per germline, CDR1 SGHNT and CDR2 YYREEE (reference sequence). The CDR3 contains 14 residues. Between the trimmed V and J ends, which lost 4 bases and 9 bases, there was a span of 14 bases. The DNA of the CDR3 is TGTGCCAGCAGCCGCGAGGGGGGCGGTTCACCCCTCCACTTT. Residues: CASSREGGGSPLHF.

The chain links TRBV27 to TRBJ1-5, with 8 bases identical to TRBD1. Germline trimming cut 6 bases from V and 4 bases from J; bases unmatched to any gene: 2. Germline V gives CDR1 MNHEY, CDR2 SMNVEV (reference sequence). CDR3 length: 13 amino acids. The CDR3, as DNA: TGTGCCAGCAGGGACAGGGAGAATCAGCCCCAGCATTTT. It yields the protein CASRDRENQPQHF.

This chain uses TRBV5-6 with TRBJ1-2; no reliable D call. The CDR3 is 13 residues long. Germline V gives CDR1 SGHDT, CDR2 YYEEEE. The germline V and J ends were trimmed by 4 bases and 4 bases, with 11 bases remaining between them. CDR3: CASSLPSLYGYTF. The CDR3 DNA follows: TGTGCCAGCAGCCTTCCGTCCCTCTATGGCTACACCTTC.

The chain has TRBV6-1 and TRBJ1-1; D may be TRBD1 (6 bases). V lost 4 bases and J 1 base, leaving 10 bases between the germline ends. This CDR3 comprises 14 residues. The germline V gene encodes CDR1 MNHNS and CDR2 SASEGT. The CDR3: CASSVGGRNTEAFF. The CDR3 DNA reads as TGTGCCAGCAGTGTGGGGGGCCGGAACACTGAAGCTTTCTTT.

The chain combines TRBV5-1 with TRBJ2-3, with no clear D. V was cut by 4 bases and J by 0 bases, with 6 bases left in between. Germline V CDR1 and CDR2: SGHRS, YFSETQ. The length of the CDR3 is 13 residues. CDR3 sequence: CASSGTSTDTQYF. The CDR3 nucleotides read TGCGCCAGCAGCGGTACTAGCACAGATACGCAGTATTTT.

The chain combines TRBV7-3 with TRBJ1-4; 7 positions match TRBD1. The length of the CDR3 is 15 residues. V lost 6 bases to trimming and J lost 8 bases; unmatched junction nucleotides: 12. Germline loops: CDR1 SGHTA, CDR2 FQGTGA. The CDR3 DNA follows: TGTGCCAGCAGAGGGGGCCGAGCCCGAAAGGAAAAACTGTTTTTT. Translation: CASRGGRARKEKLFF.

The rearrangement uses TRBV16 and TRBJ2-2, with 7 nucleotides matching TRBD1. Germline assignment: CDR1 KGHSY and CDR2 FQNENV. The CDR3 runs 15 residues. J lost 4 bases, V lost 4 bases, and 6 bases had no gene match. DNA of the CDR3: TGTGCCAGCAGCCCCACAGGGGCCGCCACCGGGGAGCTGTTTTTT. Its translation: CASSPTGAATGELFF.

The J gene is TRBJ2-3, the V gene TRBV18; D may match TRBD1 or TRBD2 (5 bases each). The CDR3 sequence is 13 residues long. The germline CDR1 and CDR2 sequences are KGHSH and LQKENI. The V and J ends lost 6 bases and 6 bases respectively, with 13 bases between them. The CDR3 region has the DNA TGTGCCAGCTCTCCCGGTGGGACCGATACGCAGTATTTT. This codes for CASSPGGTDTQYF.